This TCR beta chain comes out of a study of Ad26.COV2.S vaccination and SARS-CoV-2 variants. Points from the study as a whole: Considerable breadth of spike-specific CD8+ and CD4+ T cell responses has reportedly been documented following vaccination.

This sample's treatment: roughly 18 received Ad26.COV2.S at low or high dose, single or two shots; several received placebo; per-sample allocation not given. Samples came from day 63 after the first vaccine or placebo injection. Spike of the Wuhan-strain SARS-CoV-2 was expressed by an Ad26 vector, which formed the vaccine. Some clones are missing from TCRdb's copy, which holds only in-frame ones; the method was immunoSEQ multiplex PCR. The sample lists 510,000 or so clones, around nine tenths occurring once. Concerning this clone: The antigen remains undetermined.

The input for sequencing was peripheral blood, taken in a trial of Ad26.COV2.S vaccine versus placebo. This sequence was found in a person between 18 and 65 years old who received the Ad26.COV2.S COVID-19 vaccine or a placebo.

CDR3 DNA sequence: TGCGCCAGCAGCTTGCCCGGGACCACCCAAGAGACCCAGTACTTC. Its protein is CASSLPGTTQETQYF. The rearrangement joins TRBV5-1 to TRBJ2-5; the D call may be TRBD1 or TRBD2 (5 bases each). The CDR3 is 15 amino acids. Germline V gene data show CDR1 as SGHRS and CDR2 as YFSETQ. Trimming removed 1 base at V and 1 base at J, with 11 bases between. Full variable domain (remainder filled in from reference TRBV5-1 and TRBJ2-5): KAGVTQTPRYLIKTRGQQVTLSCSPISGHRSVSWYQQTPGQGLQFLFEYFSETQRNKGNFPGRFSGRQFSNSRSEMNVSTLELGDSALYLCASSLPGTTQETQYFGPGTRLLVL.